Listed below are T cell receptor beta chains from one sample, sequenced in a study of regulatory T cells in long-lasting Graves disease. In TCRdb, the multiplex PCR reads were re-called with MiXCR into one record per CDR3 protein. The sample yields some 370,000 distinct CDR3 sequences, less than 25% seen once. The sequencing used peripheral blood mononuclear cells (PBMCs), collected when the disease was refractory, from a patient treated with antithyroid drugs. All receptors come from a female donor with Graves disease. Both conserved end residues are part of each CDR3. Each record gives: J gene, clone size, D gene, V gene, CDR3 DNA, CDR3 protein. The D gene is left open where the match is weak. Clone size appears in some rows only: once, few, many, or a class for an expanded clone.

>TRBJ2-7|few|TRBD2|TRBV29-1
TGCAGCGTCTGGTTCGGGACTAGCGTACCCGAGCAGTACTTC
CSVWFGTSVPEQYF
>TRBJ1-1|many|NA|TRBV12-3/TRBV12-4
TGTGCCAGCAGTTTTACGGAGAACACTGAAGCTTTCTTT
CASSFTENTEAFF
>TRBJ2-5|many|NA|TRBV11-3
TGTGCCAGCAGCCAATCTTACAGGGGAGCGGGAGAGACCCAGTACTTC
CASSQSYRGAGETQYF
>TRBJ2-6|many|NA|TRBV5-1
TGCGCCAGCAGCCAACACACACAATCTGGGGCCAACGTCCTGACTTTC
CASSQHTQSGANVLTF
>TRBJ2-7|many|TRBD1|TRBV28
TGTGCCAGCAGTTCTCCGACAGGGGACTACGAGCAGTACTTC
CASSSPTGDYEQYF
>TRBJ2-2|few|TRBD1|TRBV6-1
TGTGCCAGCAGTACAGGGGGTCCCGGGGAGCTGTTTTTT
CASSTGGPGELFF
>TRBJ1-2|few|TRBD1|TRBV5-1
TGCGCCAGCAGGTCGGGACAGGGGGCTCACTATGGCTACACCTTC
CASRSGQGAHYGYTF
>TRBJ2-5|few|TRBD1|TRBV7-8
TGTGCCAGCAGCTTAGTAGGGACAGGGGCCTCGAGTCAAGAGACCCAGTACTTC
CASSLVGTGASSQETQYF
>TRBJ2-5|many|TRBD2|TRBV7-2
TGTGCCAGCAGTCCGCGGGTGGGACTAGCGCCACTCCAAGAGACCCAGTACTTC
CASSPRVGLAPLQETQYF
>TRBJ2-5|NA|NA|TRBV5-1
TGCGCCAGCAGCTGGAGGGACAGAGAGACCCAGTACTTC
CASSWRDRETQYF
>TRBJ1-1|NA|TRBD1|TRBV6-2/TRBV6-3
TGTGCCAGCAGTTACTCGCCACAGGGGTGGCTGAACACTGAAGCTTTCTTT
CASSYSPQGWLNTEAFF
>TRBJ2-7|many|NA|TRBV2
TGTGCCAGCACGGTCAGGGCCTACGAGCAGTACTTC
CASTVRAYEQYF
>TRBJ2-1|NA|TRBD2|TRBV28
TGTGCCAGCAGTTCGAGCGGGAGGGCCACCTACAATGAGCAGTTCTTC
CASSSSGRATYNEQFF
>TRBJ1-2|many|TRBD1|TRBV20-1
TGCAGTGCTAGAGCCCCCGACAGGGGGGTCTATGGCTACACCTTC
CSARAPDRGVYGYTF
>TRBJ2-5|many|TRBD2|TRBV29-1
TGCAGCGTTGTAGCGGGAGCGGAGACCCAGTACTTC
CSVVAGAETQYF
>TRBJ2-2|NA|NA|TRBV12-3/TRBV12-4
TGTGCCAGCAGTCGGAGTGCCGGGGGGCTGTTTTTT
CASSRSAGGLFF
>TRBJ1-2|NA|TRBD1|TRBV30
TGTGCCTGGATGCGGACAGGGAACAACTATGGCTACACCTTC
CAWMRTGNNYGYTF
>TRBJ1-2|many|NA|TRBV27
TGTGCCAGCAGTTTGGCAGGGACCCATGGCTACACCTTC
CASSLAGTHGYTF
>TRBJ2-2|NA|NA|TRBV19
TGTGCCAGTAGTACAGAGGACACCGGGGAGCTGTTTTTT
CASSTEDTGELFF
>TRBJ1-2|NA|NA|TRBV19
TGTGCCAGTACGGACCCTTCTTATGGCTACACCTTC
CASTDPSYGYTF
>TRBJ2-4|many|NA|TRBV6-1
TGTGCCAGCAGTGACATCCCTTCGAGGCACATTCAGTACTTC
CASSDIPSRHIQYF
>TRBJ1-1|NA|NA|TRBV20-1
TGCAGTGCTATGGACCCCATGAACACTGAAGCTTTCTTT
CSAMDPMNTEAFF
>TRBJ1-2|few|NA|TRBV18
TGTGCCAGCTCACCGGAGGGAAACTATGGCTACACCTTC
CASSPEGNYGYTF
>TRBJ1-1|NA|NA|TRBV30
TGTGCCTGGAGCGGGGGCAGGTTGAACACTGAAGCTTTCTTT
CAWSGGRLNTEAFF